These T cell receptor beta chains were read from a single sample in a study of blood T cell repertoires in COVID-19. Sequencing was performed with immunoSEQ multiplex PCR; in TCRdb, only in-frame clones are kept and a portion is missing. The sample includes around 300,000 clones, roughly 87% of them seen just once. Sequencing used peripheral blood. The receptor set was obtained from a man aged 45-65 years with active or convalescent COVID-19. Each CDR3 is given with its conserved first and last residue. Fields, in order: J gene, D gene, V gene, clone size, CDR3 protein, CDR3 DNA. A D gene is named only where the DNA matches it firmly. Clone size is given for some rows only: seen once, a few or many times, or a class if the clone is expanded.

TRBJ2-3	TRBD2	TRBV5-1	NA	CASSEGLAASTDTQYF	TGCGCCAGCAGCGAAGGACTAGCGGCTAGCACAGATACGCAGTATTTT
TRBJ2-5	NA	TRBV18	once	CASSPQAVQETQYF	TGTGCCAGCTCACCTCAGGCCGTACAAGAGACCCAGTACTTC
TRBJ1-1	TRBD1	TRBV28	NA	CASRTGGFTEAFF	TGTGCCAGCAGGACAGGGGGCTTCACTGAAGCTTTCTTT
TRBJ2-3	TRBD2	TRBV6-5	NA	CASSSGLGSTDTQYF	TGTGCCAGCAGTTCGGGACTAGGTAGCACAGATACGCAGTATTTT
TRBJ2-7	TRBD2	TRBV19	NA	CASSMASQRGEQYF	TGTGCCAGTAGTATGGCCTCACAGCGGGGCGAGCAGTACTTC
TRBJ2-3	NA	TRBV30	once	CAWSVRGLGTDTQYF	TGTGCCTGGAGTGTACGCGGGCTCGGCACAGATACGCAGTATTTT
TRBJ1-2	NA	TRBV3-1/TRBV3-2	NA	CASSQLGRGVYTF	TGTGCCAGCAGCCAATTGGGCCGTGGTGTTTACACCTTC
TRBJ2-7	TRBD2	TRBV7-2	NA	CASSPTVRGGGYEQYF	TGTGCCAGCAGCCCCACCGTGCGGGGGGGCGGGTACGAGCAGTACTTC
TRBJ2-1	NA	TRBV9	NA	CASSVGGASNEQFF	TGTGCCAGCAGCGTAGGTGGGGCCTCCAATGAGCAGTTCTTC
TRBJ1-1	NA	TRBV4-3	NA	CASSQDRTAYTEAFF	TGCGCCAGCAGCCAAGACCGGACAGCATACACTGAAGCTTTCTTT
TRBJ1-2	TRBD1	TRBV27	few	CASSSYRGGYTF	TGTGCCAGCAGTTCCTACAGGGGGGGCTACACCTTC
TRBJ1-6	NA	TRBV5-6	NA	CASSYRRGRNSPLHF	TGTGCCAGCAGCTATCGCAGGGGTCGGAATTCACCCCTCCACTTT
TRBJ1-6	TRBD1	TRBV7-9	NA	CASSFGQGANNSPLHF	TGTGCCAGCAGCTTCGGCCAGGGGGCGAACAATTCACCCCTCCACTTT
TRBJ1-2	NA	TRBV29-1	NA	CSVGGSNYGYTF	TGCAGCGTTGGGGGCAGTAACTATGGCTACACCTTC
TRBJ2-1	TRBD2	TRBV14	many	CASSRNSGLVFYNEQFF	TGTGCCAGCAGCCGAAATTCCGGACTAGTTTTCTACAATGAGCAGTTCTTC
TRBJ2-5	TRBD2	TRBV24-1	NA	CATSQGLAGAKETQYF	TGTGCCACCAGCCAGGGACTAGCGGGAGCTAAAGAGACCCAGTACTTC
TRBJ2-7	NA	TRBV11-2	NA	CASSLVRVSYEQYF	TGTGCCAGCAGCTTAGTGAGGGTCTCCTACGAGCAGTACTTC
TRBJ2-7	NA	TRBV5-1	NA	CVLTQGPRYEQYF	TGCGTCTTAACCCAGGGCCCTCGGTACGAGCAGTACTTC
TRBJ1-2	NA	TRBV5-1	NA	CASSFGGADYGYTF	TGCGCCAGCAGCTTCGGGGGGGCTGACTATGGCTACACCTTC
TRBJ1-2	NA	TRBV5-1	NA	CASSLALDTNTNYGYTF	TGCGCCAGCAGCTTGGCCCTAGATACCAATACCAACTATGGCTACACCTTC
TRBJ2-5	NA	TRBV2	NA	CASSDNSQETQYF	TGTGCCAGCAGTGATAATAGCCAAGAGACCCAGTACTTC
TRBJ1-4	TRBD1	TRBV9	once	CASSVAGTGGATNEKLFF	TGTGCCAGCAGCGTCGCCGGGACAGGGGGCGCAACTAATGAAAAACTGTTTTTT
TRBJ1-5	NA	TRBV19	NA	CASSIALNQPQHF	TGTGCCAGTAGTATAGCCCTCAATCAGCCCCAGCATTTT
TRBJ2-3	TRBD2	TRBV6-5	NA	CASKGLAGATDTQYF	TGTGCCAGCAAAGGACTAGCGGGAGCTACAGATACGCAGTATTTT
TRBJ1-3	NA	TRBV28	NA	CASSPAYGNTIYF	TGTGCCAGCAGTCCCGCGTATGGAAACACCATATATTTT
TRBJ2-1	TRBD1	TRBV6-5	NA	CASSYYPGQLYNEQFF	TGTGCCAGCAGTTACTATCCGGGACAGCTCTACAATGAGCAGTTCTTC
TRBJ1-2	NA	TRBV29-1	NA	CSVEKGTGYGYTF	TGCAGCGTTGAGAAAGGGACTGGCTATGGCTACACCTTC
TRBJ2-3	TRBD2	TRBV5-4	NA	CASRPASGGTDTQYF	TGTGCCAGCAGACCCGCCAGCGGGGGGACAGATACGCAGTATTTT
TRBJ2-5	NA	TRBV3-1/TRBV3-2	NA	CASSQPTSAGAQETQYF	TGTGCCAGCAGCCAACCGACCTCGGCGGGGGCCCAAGAGACCCAGTACTTC
TRBJ1-4	NA	TRBV10-3	NA	CAISDRGRATNEKLFF	TGTGCCATCAGTGACCGGGGAAGGGCAACTAATGAAAAACTGTTTTTT
TRBJ2-7	TRBD2	TRBV23-1	NA	CASSPTSGRLAYEQYF	TGCGCCAGCAGTCCTACAAGCGGGAGGCTTGCCTACGAGCAGTACTTC
TRBJ1-3	NA	TRBV19	NA	CASRTDALSGNTIYF	TGTGCCAGCCGGACTGACGCTCTCTCTGGAAACACCATATATTTT
TRBJ1-5	NA	TRBV19	NA	CASSSDSSNQPQHF	TGTGCCAGTAGTAGCGACAGCAGCAATCAGCCCCAGCATTTT